This T cell receptor (beta chain) was recorded in a study of blood T cell repertoires in COVID-19. The V gene's germline CDR1 is ENHRY and CDR2 SYGVKD. V lost 7 bases to trimming and J lost 6 bases; unmatched junction nucleotides: 9. CDR3 length equals 13 residues. Clones were sequenced by immunoSEQ multiplex PCR, and TCRdb holds only the in-frame ones, with some missing. The repertoire holds 200,000 to 250,000 clones, with more than 65% as singletons. The source is a young woman who had recovered from COVID-19. The sample taken for sequencing was peripheral blood. The chain combines TRBV10-3 with TRBJ2-7; 7 bases align to TRBD1. This CDR3 is CAITSGQALEQYF. The CDR3 coding sequence is TGTGCCATCACCTCAGGACAGGCTCTCGAGCAGTACTTC.